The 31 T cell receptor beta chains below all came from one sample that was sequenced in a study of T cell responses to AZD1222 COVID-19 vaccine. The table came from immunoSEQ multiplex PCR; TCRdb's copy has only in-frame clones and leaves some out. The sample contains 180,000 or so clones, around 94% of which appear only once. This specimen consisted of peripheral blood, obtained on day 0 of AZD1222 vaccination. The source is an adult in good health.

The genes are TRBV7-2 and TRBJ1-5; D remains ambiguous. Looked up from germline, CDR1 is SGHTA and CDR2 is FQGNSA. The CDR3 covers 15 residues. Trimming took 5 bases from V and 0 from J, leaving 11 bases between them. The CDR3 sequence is CASSRAGYSNQPQHF. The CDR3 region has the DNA TGTGCCAGCAGCCGGGCCGGCTATAGCAATCAGCCCCAGCATTTT.

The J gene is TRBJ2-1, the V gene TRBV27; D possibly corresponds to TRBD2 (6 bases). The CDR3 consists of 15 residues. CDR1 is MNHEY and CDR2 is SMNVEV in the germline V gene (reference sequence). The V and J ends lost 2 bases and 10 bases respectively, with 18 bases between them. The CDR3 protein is CASSLEGLSLGEQFF. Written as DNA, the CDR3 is TGTGCCAGCAGTTTAGAGGGACTTTCCTTGGGCGAGCAGTTCTTC.

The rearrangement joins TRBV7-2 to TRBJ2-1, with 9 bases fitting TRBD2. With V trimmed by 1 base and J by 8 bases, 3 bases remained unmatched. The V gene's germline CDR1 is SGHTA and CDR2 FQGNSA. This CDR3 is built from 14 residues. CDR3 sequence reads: CASSLGSGRYEQFF. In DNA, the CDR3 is TGTGCCAGCAGCTTAGGTAGCGGGAGATATGAGCAGTTCTTC.

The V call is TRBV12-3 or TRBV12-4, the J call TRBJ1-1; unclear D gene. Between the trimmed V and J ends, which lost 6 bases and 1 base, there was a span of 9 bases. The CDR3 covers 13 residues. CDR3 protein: CASSPQENTEAFF. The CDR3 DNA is TGTGCCAGCAGCCCACAAGAGAACACTGAAGCTTTCTTT.

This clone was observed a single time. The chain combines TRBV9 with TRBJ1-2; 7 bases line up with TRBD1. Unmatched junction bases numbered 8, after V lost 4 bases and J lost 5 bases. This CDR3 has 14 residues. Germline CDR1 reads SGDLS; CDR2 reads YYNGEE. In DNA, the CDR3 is TGTGCCAGCAGCCCGAGCGGGACAGTTTATGGCTACACCTTC. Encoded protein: CASSPSGTVYGYTF.

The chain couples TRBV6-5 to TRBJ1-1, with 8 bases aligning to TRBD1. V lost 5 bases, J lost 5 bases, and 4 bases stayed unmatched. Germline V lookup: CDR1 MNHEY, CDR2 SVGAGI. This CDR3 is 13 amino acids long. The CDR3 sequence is CASSPGGATEAFF. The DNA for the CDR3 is TGTGCCAGCAGTCCAGGGGGCGCGACTGAAGCTTTCTTT.

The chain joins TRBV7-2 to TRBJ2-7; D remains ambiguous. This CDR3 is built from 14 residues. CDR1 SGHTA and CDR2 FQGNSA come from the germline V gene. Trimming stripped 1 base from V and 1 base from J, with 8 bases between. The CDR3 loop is CASSLGADSYEQYF. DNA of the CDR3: TGTGCCAGCAGCTTAGGGGCGGATTCCTACGAGCAGTACTTC. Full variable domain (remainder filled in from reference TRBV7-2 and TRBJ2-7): GAGVSQSPSNKVTEKGKDVELRCDPISGHTALYWYRQSLGQGLEFLIYFQGNSAPDKSGLPSDRFSAERTGGSVSTLTIQRTQQEDSAVYLCASSLGADSYEQYFGPGTRLTVT.

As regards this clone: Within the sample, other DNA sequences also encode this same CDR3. DNA for the CDR3: TGCAGTGCTAGGGCTGGAAACACCATATATTTT. As protein: CSARAGNTIYF. The rearrangement links TRBV20-1 to TRBJ1-3; D gene ambiguous. V was shortened by 3 bases and J by 2 bases, with 2 bases between the two germline ends. The length of the CDR3 is 11 residues. Per germline, CDR1 DFQATT and CDR2 SNEGSKA (reference sequence).

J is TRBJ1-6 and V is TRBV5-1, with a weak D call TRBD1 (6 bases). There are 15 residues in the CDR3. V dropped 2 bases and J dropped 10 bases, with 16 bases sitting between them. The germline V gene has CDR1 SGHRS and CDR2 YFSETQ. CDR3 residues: CASSFGQGNGSPLHF. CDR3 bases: TGCGCCAGCAGCTTCGGTCAGGGGAATGGCTCACCCCTCCACTTT.

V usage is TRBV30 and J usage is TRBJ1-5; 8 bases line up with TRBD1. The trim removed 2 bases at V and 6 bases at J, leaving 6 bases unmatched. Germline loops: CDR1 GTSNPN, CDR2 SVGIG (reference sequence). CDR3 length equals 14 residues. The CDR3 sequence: CAWSKTGEGQPQHF. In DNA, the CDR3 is TGTGCCTGGAGTAAGACAGGGGAGGGTCAGCCCCAGCATTTT.

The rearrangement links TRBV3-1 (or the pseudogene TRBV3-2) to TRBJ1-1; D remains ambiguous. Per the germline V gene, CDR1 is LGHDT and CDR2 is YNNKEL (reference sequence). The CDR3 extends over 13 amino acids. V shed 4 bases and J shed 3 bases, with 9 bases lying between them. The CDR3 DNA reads TGTGCCAGCAGCCCTCGGCCCGACACTGAAGCTTTCTTT. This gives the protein CASSPRPDTEAFF.

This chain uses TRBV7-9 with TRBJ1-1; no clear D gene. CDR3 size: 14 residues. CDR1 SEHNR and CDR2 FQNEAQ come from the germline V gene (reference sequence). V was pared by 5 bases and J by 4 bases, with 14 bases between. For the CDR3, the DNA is TGTGCCAGCAGCCCCTCACTGGGTATCACTGAAGCTTTCTTT. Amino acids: CASSPSLGITEAFF. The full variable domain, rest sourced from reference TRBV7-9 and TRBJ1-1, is DTGVSQNPRHKITKRGQNVTFRCDPISEHNRLYWYRQTLGQGPEFLTYFQNEAQLEKSRLLSDRFSAERPKGSFSTLEIQRTEQGDSAMYLCASSPSLGITEAFFGQGTRLTVV.

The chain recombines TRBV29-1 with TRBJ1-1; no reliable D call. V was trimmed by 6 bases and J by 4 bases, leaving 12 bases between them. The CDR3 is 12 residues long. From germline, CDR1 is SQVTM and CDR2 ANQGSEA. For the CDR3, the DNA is TGCAGCGTAGCGCAGGTGATCACTGAAGCTTTCTTT. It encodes CSVAQVITEAFF.

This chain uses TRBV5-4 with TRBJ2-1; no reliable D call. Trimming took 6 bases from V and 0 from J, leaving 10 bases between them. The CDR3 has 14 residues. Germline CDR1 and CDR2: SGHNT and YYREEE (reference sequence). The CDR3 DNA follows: TGTGCCAGCAATTTTGCGTCCTCCTACAATGAGCAGTTCTTC. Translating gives CASNFASSYNEQFF. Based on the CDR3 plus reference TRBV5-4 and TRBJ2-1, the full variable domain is ETGVTQSPTHLIKTRGQQVTLRCSSQSGHNTVSWYQQALGQGPQFIFQYYREEENGRGNFPPRFSGLQFPNYSSELNVNALELDDSALYLCASNFASSYNEQFFGPGTRLTVL.

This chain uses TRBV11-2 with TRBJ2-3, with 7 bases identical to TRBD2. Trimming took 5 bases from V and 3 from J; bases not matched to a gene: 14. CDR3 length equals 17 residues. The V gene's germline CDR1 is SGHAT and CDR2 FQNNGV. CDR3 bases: TGTGCCAGCAGCCAGGGAGGGGTTAGGGGCGGGACAGATACGCAGTATTTT. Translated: CASSQGGVRGGTDTQYF.

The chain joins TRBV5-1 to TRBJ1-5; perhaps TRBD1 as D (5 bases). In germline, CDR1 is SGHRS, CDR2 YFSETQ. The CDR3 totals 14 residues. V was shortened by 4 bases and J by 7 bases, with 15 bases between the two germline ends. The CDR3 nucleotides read TGCGCCAGCAGCGAGGGGAGCCCGGGACAGCCCCAGCATTTT. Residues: CASSEGSPGQPQHF.

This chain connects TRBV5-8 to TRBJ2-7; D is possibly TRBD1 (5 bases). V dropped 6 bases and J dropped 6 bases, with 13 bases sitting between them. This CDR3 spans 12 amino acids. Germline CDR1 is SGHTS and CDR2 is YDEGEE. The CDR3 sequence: CASKGFRGEQYF. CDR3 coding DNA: TGTGCCAGCAAAGGATTTAGGGGCGAGCAGTACTTC.

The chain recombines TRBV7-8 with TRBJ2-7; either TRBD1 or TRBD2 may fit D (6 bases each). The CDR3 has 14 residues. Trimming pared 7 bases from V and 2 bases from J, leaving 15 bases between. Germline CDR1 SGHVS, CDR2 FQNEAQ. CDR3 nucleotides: TGTGCCAGCACTAGGGGGGCAAGACCCTACGAGCAGTACTTC. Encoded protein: CASTRGARPYEQYF.

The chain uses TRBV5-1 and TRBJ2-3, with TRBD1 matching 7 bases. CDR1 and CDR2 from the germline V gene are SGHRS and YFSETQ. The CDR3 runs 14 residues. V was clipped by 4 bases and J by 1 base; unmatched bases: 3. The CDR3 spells CASSIDRGTDTQYF. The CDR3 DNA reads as TGCGCCAGCAGCATAGACAGGGGCACAGATACGCAGTATTTT.

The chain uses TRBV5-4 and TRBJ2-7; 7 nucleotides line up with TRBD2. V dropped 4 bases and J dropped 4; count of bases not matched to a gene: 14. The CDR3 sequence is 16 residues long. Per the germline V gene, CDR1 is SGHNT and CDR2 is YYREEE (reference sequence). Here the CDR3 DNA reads TGTGCCAGCAGCCAAGGAGGAACCCTGGGAGGGTACGAGCAGTACTTC. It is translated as CASSQGGTLGGYEQYF.

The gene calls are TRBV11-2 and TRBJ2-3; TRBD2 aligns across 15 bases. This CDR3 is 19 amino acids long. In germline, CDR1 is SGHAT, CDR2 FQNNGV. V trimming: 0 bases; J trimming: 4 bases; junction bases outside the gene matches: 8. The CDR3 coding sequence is TGTGCCAGCAGCTTAGATAACGGACTAGCGGGAGGGGGGTCAGATACGCAGTATTTT. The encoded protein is CASSLDNGLAGGGSDTQYF.

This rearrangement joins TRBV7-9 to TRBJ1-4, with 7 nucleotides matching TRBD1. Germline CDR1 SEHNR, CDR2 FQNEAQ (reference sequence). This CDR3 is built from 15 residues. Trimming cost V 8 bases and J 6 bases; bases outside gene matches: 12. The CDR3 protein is CASVTGSLVDEKLFF. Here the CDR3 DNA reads TGTGCCAGCGTGACAGGGAGCTTGGTTGATGAAAAACTGTTTTTT.

The CDR3 region is CATRDRVTDTQYF. Written as DNA, the CDR3 is TGTGCCACCCGGGACAGGGTCACAGATACGCAGTATTTT. The V call is TRBV12-3 or TRBV12-4, the J call TRBJ2-3; 9 bases align to TRBD1. Trimming removed 10 bases from V and 2 bases from J; junction bases left unmatched: 4. There are 13 residues in the CDR3.

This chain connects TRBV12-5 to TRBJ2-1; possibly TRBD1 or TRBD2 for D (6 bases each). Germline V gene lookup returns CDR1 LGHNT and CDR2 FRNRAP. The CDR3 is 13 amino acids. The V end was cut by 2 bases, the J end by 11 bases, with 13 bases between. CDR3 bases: TGTGCTAGTGGTTTGCCCTCGGGGGCCCAGCAGTTCTTC. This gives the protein CASGLPSGAQQFF.

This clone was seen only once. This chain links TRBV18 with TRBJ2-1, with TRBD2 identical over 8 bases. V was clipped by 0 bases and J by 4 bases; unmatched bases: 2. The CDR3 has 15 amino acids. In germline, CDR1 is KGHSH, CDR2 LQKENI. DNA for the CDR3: TGTGCCAGCTCACCACCGGGACTAGTTTACAATGAGCAGTTCTTC. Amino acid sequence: CASSPPGLVYNEQFF.

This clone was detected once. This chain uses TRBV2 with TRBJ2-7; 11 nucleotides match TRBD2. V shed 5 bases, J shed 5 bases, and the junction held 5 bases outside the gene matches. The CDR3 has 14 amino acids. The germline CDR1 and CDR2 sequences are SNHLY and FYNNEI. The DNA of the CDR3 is TGTGCCAGCAGTAGACTAGCGGGAATCCACGAGCAGTACTTC. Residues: CASSRLAGIHEQYF.

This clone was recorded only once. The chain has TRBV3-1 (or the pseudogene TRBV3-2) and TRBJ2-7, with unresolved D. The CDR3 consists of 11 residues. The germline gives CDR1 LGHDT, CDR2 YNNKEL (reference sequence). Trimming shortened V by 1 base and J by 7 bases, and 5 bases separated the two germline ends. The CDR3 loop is CASSQGREQYF. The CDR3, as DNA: TGTGCCAGCAGCCAAGGGCGGGAGCAGTACTTC.

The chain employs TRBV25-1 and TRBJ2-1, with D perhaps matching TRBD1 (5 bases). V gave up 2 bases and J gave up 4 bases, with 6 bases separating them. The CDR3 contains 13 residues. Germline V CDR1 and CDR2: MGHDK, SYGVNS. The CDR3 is CASSETGYNEQFF. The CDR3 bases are TGTGCCAGCAGTGAAACAGGTTACAATGAGCAGTTCTTC.

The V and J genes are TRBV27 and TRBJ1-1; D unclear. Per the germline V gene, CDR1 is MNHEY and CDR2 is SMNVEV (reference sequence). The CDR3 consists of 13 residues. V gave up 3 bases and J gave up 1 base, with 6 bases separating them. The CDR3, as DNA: TGTGCCAGCAGTTTGTTCGGGAACACTGAAGCTTTCTTT. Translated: CASSLFGNTEAFF.

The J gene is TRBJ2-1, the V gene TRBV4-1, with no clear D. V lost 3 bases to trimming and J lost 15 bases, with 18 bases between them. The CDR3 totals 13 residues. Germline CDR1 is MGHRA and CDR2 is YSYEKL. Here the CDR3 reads CASSHLDGPRPFF. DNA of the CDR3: TGCGCCAGCAGCCACTTAGACGGACCTCGACCGTTCTTC.

CDR3 sequence (DNA): TGTGCCAGCAGCTCCTCCCCGGGGTACGAGCAGTACTTC. Protein product: CASSSSPGYEQYF. The chain joins TRBV11-2 to TRBJ2-7; D is perhaps TRBD2 (5 bases). The V end was cut by 4 bases, the J end by 4 bases, with 11 bases between. CDR1 and CDR2 (germline): SGHAT, FQNNGV. This CDR3 is 13 amino acids long.